This T cell receptor beta chain was obtained from a study of PD-L1 blockade in urothelial cancer. About the research overall: Previous chemotherapy exposure amounted to 0 to 3 regimens for patients.

Trimming took 7 bases from V and 1 from J, leaving 10 bases between them. Germline loops: CDR1 SQVTM, CDR2 ANQGSEA. The CDR3 totals 12 residues. Enrolled patients showed locally advanced or metastatic urothelial carcinoma. About this clone: The antigen is not known.

Regarding the study as a whole: Enhanced expansion of tumor-associated blood clones at 3 weeks characterized durable-benefit patients.

Libraries were prepared by immunoSEQ multiplex PCR; TCRdb keeps only in-frame clonotypes and omits some of them. The data hold about 49,000 clones, with about 90% observed a single time. The sample consisted of PBMCs, taken around atezolizumab (anti-PD-L1) treatment. The rearrangement links TRBV29-1 to TRBJ1-1; D possibly corresponds to TRBD1 (5 bases). The source of this sequence is a man between 60 and 70 years old with urothelial cancer. The CDR3 coding sequence is TGCAGCGGCGACAGTCCGAACACTGAAGCTTTCTTT. Translation: CSGDSPNTEAFF. Full variable domain (missing parts from reference TRBV29-1 and TRBJ1-1): SAVISQKPSRDICQRGTSLTIQCQVDSQVTMMFWYRQQPGQSLTLIATANQGSEATYESGFVIDKFPISRPNLTFSTLTVSNMSPEDSSIYLCSGDSPNTEAFFGQGTRLTVV.